Sequencing of this TCR beta chain was carried out in a study of T-cell reconstitution after alpha-beta-depleted transplantation in children. Study results and caveats: As was reported, about two months after transplant, alpha-beta T cells came from several hundred expanded graft clones. TCRbeta diversity was high at day 60 in some patients (a result of surviving recipient T cells and thymic progenitors). T-cell counts and diversity at one year following transplant were attributed mainly to newly produced T cells.

The authors prepared the TCRbeta library with unique molecular identifiers. TCRdb re-called the PCR reads with MiXCR, one entry per CDR3 protein. The table has around 800,000 distinct CDR3 sequences, roughly 15% seen once. This clonotype showed up just a few times. The antigen is not known. Between the trimmed V and J ends, which lost 3 bases and 3 bases, there was a span of 15 bases. This CDR3 contains 15 residues. The germline gives CDR1 MGHRA, CDR2 YSYEKL. The clonotype comes from a male patient aged 5 to 17 who had a stem cell transplant for acute lymphoblastic leukemia, so the T cells may come from the graft donor. This material consisted of PBMCs, mostly from graft donor cells, taken 360 days after TCRalphabeta/CD19-depleted stem cell transplant. The chain carries TRBV4-1 and TRBJ2-7; possible D gene TRBD2, 6 bases. CDR3 coding DNA: TGCGCCAGCAGCCACTGGCGGGATTGGCACTACGAGCAGTACTTC. It encodes CASSHWRDWHYEQYF.